These T cell receptor beta chains were read from a single sample in a study of T cell repertoires in cytomegalovirus infection. The antigens for these receptors are not known. TCRdb re-derived calls from the reads in MiXCR, one entry per CDR3 protein. There are roughly 920,000 distinct CDR3 sequences in the sample; under 40% occur only once, and roughly 12% lies in the top ten. Specimen: cultured CD8+ T cells from PBMCs, collected from culture after CMV antigen stimulation. The receptor set was obtained from a human donor in good health (CMV status not recorded). Some clones in this sample may be carry-over from other donors' samples. CDR3s include the opening cysteine and the closing phenylalanine or tryptophan.

>TRBV6-2/TRBV6-3|TRBJ1-1
CASSPQSLEAFF
>TRBV7-9|TRBJ1-5
CASSSAWDRDGQPQHF
>TRBV4-1|TRBJ2-7
CASSQITGTGVGEQYF
>TRBV4-1|TRBJ2-5
CASSQTGGDVQYF
>TRBV12-3/TRBV12-4|TRBJ2-5
CASSQRTGGDETQYF
>TRBV5-4|TRBJ2-1
CASSSDRTSGGLDEQFF
>TRBV6-6|TRBJ1-4
CASMYRTTRGTEKLFF
>TRBV10-3|TRBJ1-2
CAIRTALQSGVNYGYTF
>TRBV11-1|TRBJ1-2
CASSSTSDYGYTF
>TRBV28|TRBJ2-2
CASSLNEGRNTGELFF
>TRBV5-4|TRBJ2-7
CASSFGQGEQYF
>TRBV7-6|TRBJ1-5
CASSPLGQGIHQPQHF
>TRBV6-2/TRBV6-3|TRBJ2-1
CASSSQGLATNEQFF
>TRBV5-6|TRBJ2-1
CASSLVAGLSKKGNEQFF
>TRBV29-1|TRBJ2-7
CSAVGGRGYEQYF
>TRBV7-9|TRBJ2-5
CASASGQETQYF
>TRBV7-8|TRBJ1-1
CASSSWTGGGTEAFF
>TRBV6-5|TRBJ2-7
CASMDSYEQYF
>TRBV7-3|TRBJ2-6
CASSPREGAGANVLTF
>TRBV19|TRBJ2-5
CVSNGGGTQYF
>TRBV6-1|TRBJ2-7
CASSDFGGVREQYF
>TRBV27|TRBJ1-5
CASSSLGISNQPQHF
>TRBV5-5|TRBJ1-1
CASSFRYPPGRDIEAFF
>TRBV19|TRBJ2-7
CASSAGSDSYEQYF
>TRBV6-5|TRBJ2-7
CASSRDRPSGQYF
>TRBV4-1|TRBJ1-2
CASSQGVGSGNGYTF
>TRBV11-1|TRBJ2-1
CASSRQVGGLYNEQFF
>TRBV7-6|TRBJ2-2
CASSMTGNTGELFF
>TRBV6-2/TRBV6-3|TRBJ2-6
CASGYSYSTGTLLSGANVLTF
>TRBV7-6|TRBJ2-5
CASSFLSGEDQETQYF
>TRBV23-1|TRBJ2-2
CASSQSEGRQGARTGELFF
>TRBV10-1|TRBJ2-7
CASSESQGAYEQYF
>TRBV19|TRBJ1-5
CASSVRTSTKQPQHF
>TRBV6-5|TRBJ1-2
CASSSWGNDNYGYTF
>TRBV4-1|TRBJ1-1
CASSTQTGGDTEAFF
>TRBV6-4|TRBJ1-2
CASSDSGRESGYTF
>TRBV11-2|TRBJ2-2
CASSLLQGDLGMDTGELFF
>TRBV7-2|TRBJ2-1
CASSPHPDRGHYEQFF
>TRBV11-2|TRBJ2-5
CASSRRDASYQETQYF
>TRBV11-2|TRBJ2-5
CASSPRAGKRETQYF
>TRBV7-7|TRBJ2-1
CASSYRLAGGHNEQFF
>TRBV12-3/TRBV12-4|TRBJ2-1
CAIRPRGSYNEQFF
>TRBV6-2/TRBV6-3|TRBJ2-4
CASSYSNPIQYF
>TRBV7-9|TRBJ1-6
CASSAPRDRRGRDNSPLHF
>TRBV27|TRBJ2-1
CASSPLPTVGQGKALTQFF
>TRBV6-1|TRBJ2-2
CASSEPPPDRGPNTGELFF
>TRBV10-2|TRBJ1-4
CASSSWATNEKLFF
>TRBV2|TRBJ2-3
CASRVTSGVADTQYF
>TRBV27|TRBJ1-1
CASSESSGLAVKLSF
>TRBV9|TRBJ1-5
CASSVSDRSNQPQHF
>TRBV12-3/TRBV12-4|TRBJ2-2
CASSLGGGTGGFF
>TRBV7-2|TRBJ2-6
CASSQRGEWGESGANVLTF
>TRBV29-1|TRBJ2-7
CSVVGGSSYEQYF
>TRBV7-7|TRBJ2-3
CASSLAGLVGDTQYF
>TRBV19|TRBJ2-2
CASSSPRTTNTGELFF
>TRBV7-2|TRBJ1-5
CASSLRPGLTGVSQPQHF
>TRBV9|TRBJ2-1
CASSVGLGGNNEQFF
>TRBV9|TRBJ2-3
CASSVRAGPTDTQYF
>TRBV6-2/TRBV6-3|TRBJ2-5
CASRTPGLDRGETQYF